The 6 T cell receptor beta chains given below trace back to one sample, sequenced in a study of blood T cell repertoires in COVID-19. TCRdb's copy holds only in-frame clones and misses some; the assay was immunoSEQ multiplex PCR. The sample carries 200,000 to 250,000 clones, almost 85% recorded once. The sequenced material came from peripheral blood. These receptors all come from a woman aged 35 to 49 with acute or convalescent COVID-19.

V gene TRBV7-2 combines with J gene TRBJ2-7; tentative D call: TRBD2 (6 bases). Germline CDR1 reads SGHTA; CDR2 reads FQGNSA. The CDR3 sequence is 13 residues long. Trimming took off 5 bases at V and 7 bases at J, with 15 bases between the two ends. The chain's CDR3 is CASSQILAEEQYF. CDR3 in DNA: TGTGCCAGCAGCCAAATACTAGCTGAAGAGCAGTACTTC.

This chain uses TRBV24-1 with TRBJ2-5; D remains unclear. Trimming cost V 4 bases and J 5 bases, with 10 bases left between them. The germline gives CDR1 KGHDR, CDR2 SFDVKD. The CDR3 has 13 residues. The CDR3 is CATSDPPVETQYF. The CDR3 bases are TGTGCCACCAGTGACCCGCCGGTCGAGACCCAGTACTTC.

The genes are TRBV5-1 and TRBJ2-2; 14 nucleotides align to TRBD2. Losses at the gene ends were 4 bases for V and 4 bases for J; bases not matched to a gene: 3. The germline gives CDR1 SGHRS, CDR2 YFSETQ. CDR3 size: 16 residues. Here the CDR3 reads CASSPGLAGGTGELFF. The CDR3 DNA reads TGCGCCAGCAGCCCAGGACTAGCGGGAGGCACCGGGGAGCTGTTTTTT. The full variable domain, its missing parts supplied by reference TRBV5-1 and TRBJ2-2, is KAGVTQTPRYLIKTRGQQVTLSCSPISGHRSVSWYQQTPGQGLQFLFEYFSETQRNKGNFPGRFSGRQFSNSRSEMNVSTLELGDSALYLCASSPGLAGGTGELFFGEGSRLTVL.

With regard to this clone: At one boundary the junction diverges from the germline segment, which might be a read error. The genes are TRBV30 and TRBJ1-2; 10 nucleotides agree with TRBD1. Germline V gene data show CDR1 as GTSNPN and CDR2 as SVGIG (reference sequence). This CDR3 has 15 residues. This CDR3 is CAWSIPGTGVKGCTF. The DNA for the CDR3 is TGTGCCTGGAGTATTCCAGGGACAGGGGTTAAGGGCTGCACCTTC.

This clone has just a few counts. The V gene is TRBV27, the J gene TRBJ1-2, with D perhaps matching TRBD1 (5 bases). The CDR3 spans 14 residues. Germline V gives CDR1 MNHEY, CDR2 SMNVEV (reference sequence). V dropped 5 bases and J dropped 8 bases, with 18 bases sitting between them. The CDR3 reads CASSLQGPAGGYTF. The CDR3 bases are TGTGCCAGCAGTCTCCAGGGACCCGCGGGGGGCTACACCTTC.

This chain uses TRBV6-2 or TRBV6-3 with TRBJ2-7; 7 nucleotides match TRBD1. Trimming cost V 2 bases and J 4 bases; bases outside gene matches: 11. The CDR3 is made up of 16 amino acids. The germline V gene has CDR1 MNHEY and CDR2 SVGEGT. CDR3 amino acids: CASSYARGQFQYEQYF. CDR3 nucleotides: TGTGCCAGCAGTTACGCACGGGGACAGTTCCAGTACGAGCAGTACTTC.